The 2 T cell receptor beta chains in this list originate from one sample, sequenced in a study of HIV-infected patients and healthy controls. MiXCR was run by TCRdb on the 5' RACE reads, yielding one entry per CDR3 protein. There are almost 65,000 distinct CDR3 sequences in the sample; approximately 21% occur only once, and approximately 1.5% lies in the top ten. Sequenced: CD4+ T cells from blood. The receptor set was obtained from a human donor in good health.

A note on this clonotype: A much larger clone differs from this one at a single base, so this may be a read error. This chain joins TRBV27 and TRBJ1-1, with a weak D call TRBD1 (5 bases). This CDR3 is 17 amino acids long. CDR1 and CDR2 (germline): MNHEY, SMNVEV (reference sequence). V lost 1 base to trimming and J lost 4 bases, with 19 bases between them. The CDR3 nucleotides read TGTGCCAGCAGTTTATTGGACATCACTCTTAAGGCCACTGAAGCTTTCTTT. This encodes CASSLLDITLKATEAFF.

J is TRBJ2-3 and V is TRBV20-1; TRBD2 matches at 12 bases. V lost 0 bases, J lost 2 bases, and 6 bases stayed unmatched. Germline V lookup: CDR1 DFQATT, CDR2 SNEGSKA (reference sequence). This CDR3 comprises 17 residues. CDR3 nucleotides: TGCAGTGCTAGAGACCCCCGGACTAGCGGGATCACAGATACGCAGTATTTT. Protein product: CSARDPRTSGITDTQYF.